In this sample, the clone carrying this T cell receptor beta chain turned up once. Antigen: not known. This CDR3 is built from 16 residues. Germline V lookup: CDR1 MGHRA, CDR2 YSYEKL. The V end lost 0 bases, the J end lost 7 bases, and 19 bases lay between the germline ends. This entry comes from a study of identical twins. Each CDR3 protein is one row after TCRdb ran MiXCR on the 5' RACE reads. The sample holds around 1.7 million distinct CDR3 sequences, under 35% seen once. General study findings and limits: Fewer insertions marked abundant cord blood beta clonotypes; young adult naive trended weakly, memory not at all.

The sample consisted of cord blood. The J gene is TRBJ2-7, the V gene TRBV4-1; a weak D match, TRBD2 (5 bases). The clonotype originates from a newborn girl in good health. The CDR3 sequence is CASSQDFGDKRNEQYF. The CDR3 DNA reads TGCGCCAGCAGCCAAGATTTCGGGGATAAGAGAAATGAGCAGTACTTC.